This T cell receptor (beta chain) was sequenced in a study of identical twins (dated by TCRdb to between 2015 and 2016). Regarding the study in general: To test whether fetal clonotypes persist, the study used deep sequencing on TCR alpha and beta repertoires from monozygotic twins, unrelated adults of various ages, and cord blood. Replicate twin experiments were performed at different times using different library preparation protocols to rule out contamination. Study-wide conclusions, independent of this receptor: Invariant T cells such as MAIT and iNKT could partly confound zero-insertion analyses, although diverse VJ usage argued against such confounding for most clonotypes. The excess sharing between twins in beta out-of-frame sequences was weaker because fewer shared sequences reduced the signal-to-noise ratio. Conclusions relied on cross-sectional statistical analysis, since the same donors could not be followed over many years. Abundant cord blood beta clonotypes had fewer insertions, young adult naive repertoires showed a similar but weaker trend, and memory repertoires showed no such trend. Out-of-frame TCR alpha sharing in monozygotic twins was systematically underestimated by recombination models, whereas sharing between unrelated individuals was in agreement with the recombination models. Compared with coincidental sharing between unrelated individuals, an excess of low generation-probability sequences was observed among out-of-frame TCR alpha sequences shared between twins.

V is pared back by 5 bases and J by 4 bases, with 17 bases lying between the germline termini. The CDR3, cysteine through phenylalanine, is 15 amino acids long. Solely the CDR3 DNA is kept, with 45 bases framed from the first base. This clonotype was recorded many times. The antigen it binds to is not known. Nothing much larger sits one base from this clone, and base qualities are not available. All donors were healthy Caucasians. Three unrelated non-twin adults were also sequenced: a male aged 18 to 30, a male aged 50 to 59 and a female aged 50 to 59. Miltenyi CD45RO+ enrichment and human naive T-cell isolation kits were used to isolate memory (CD45RO+) and naive T cells from PBMC. Libraries were made using 5' RACE. The reads were generated on an Illumina HiSeq 2000. Template switching introduced a universal primer binding site; the final cDNA contained a unique molecular identifier, enabling accurate counting of TCR cDNA molecules. First-strand cDNA for TCR alpha and beta chains was synthesized from specific primers in the conserved constant-segment region. Each cDNA library was double barcoded, with a SMART-Mk sample barcode plus Illumina barcodes, to control for contamination. TruSeq adapter sequences and Illumina sample barcodes were added in two successive PCR steps. TCR alpha and beta cDNA libraries were sequenced on the Illumina HiSeq platform with custom primers. In the authors' own workflow: MiGEC processed the raw reads to extract unique molecular identifiers, while MiXCR was used to determine the CDR3 positions. For each individual, recombination models were inferred using an EM algorithm with the repgenHMM and IGoR tools. The tcR package in R was used for shared clonotype analysis, with sharing normalized by the product of cloneset sizes. To study raw recombination free of thymic and clonal selection effects, out-of-frame nonproductive sequences were analyzed. Using fastp at Q25 and MiXCR, TCRdb reprocessed the public reads and kept productive beta chains. For every CDR3 protein sequence, its rows merge into one entry that carries the most common genes and DNA. TCRdb, not the original authors, processed these V and J calls. This sample comprises hundreds of thousands of distinct CDR3 sequences, less than 7% of them detected only once. Together, the top ten hold around 1.9% of the sample.

This receptor chain uses TRBV12-3 or TRBV12-4 and TRBJ1-1; the D gene is perhaps TRBD1, from 5 matching bases. This TCR derives from a man aged 18 to 29 in good health. The specimen sequenced was naive T cells sorted from blood. The cell subset or site tag for this specimen amounts to: cells isolated with a human naive T-cell isolation kit. The base sequence is TGTGCCAGCAGTCAATTCCAGGGAGAGATCACTGAAGCTTTCTTT. This is translated as CASSQFQGEITEAFF.